A selection of T cell receptor beta chains follows, all from one sample in a study of CD4 T cells in relation to SARS-CoV-2 and coronaviruses. Produced via immunoSEQ multiplex PCR; TCRdb's table is partial and in-frame only. In the table there are around 40,000 clones, over 70% of which are singletons. These receptors' targets are unknown. The source material was naive CD4+ T cells from PBMCs, cultured in vitro. These receptor sequences come from an adult with COVID-19. Each CDR3 is given with its conserved first and last residue. The D gene is left open where the match is weak. Clone size, where shown, is once, few, many, or a class for clones that have expanded.

TGTGCCAGCAGTTTCCGGCAGACCATGAACACTGAAGCTTTCTTT,CASSFRQTMNTEAFF,TRBV28,TRBJ1-1,NA,NA
TGTGCCAGCAGCCAGAGGATAGCGGGGGCCCTATACGAGCAGTACTTC,CASSQRIAGALYEQYF,TRBV3-1/TRBV3-2,TRBJ2-7,once,TRBD2
TGCGCCAGCAGCCAACCCTTAACTAGCGTCGCTTCCGAGCAGTACTTC,CASSQPLTSVASEQYF,TRBV4-1,TRBJ2-7,NA,TRBD2
TGTGCCTGGAGTTCTGGGCTCTTTCGGCGTGGCCAGGGGGCTTTGCAGCCCCAGCATTTT,CAWSSGLFRRGQGALQPQHF,TRBV30,TRBJ1-5,NA,TRBD1
TGTGCCAGCAGTGACTCCCGGGGAAATAGTAGCGGGAGGCGAAACAATGAGCAGTTCTTC,CASSDSRGNSSGRRNNEQFF,TRBV6-4,TRBJ2-1,NA,TRBD2
TGTGCCAGCAGCTTATGGACCCAGGGGGACGACAATGAGCAGTTCTTC,CASSLWTQGDDNEQFF,TRBV7-6,TRBJ2-1,NA,TRBD1
TGTGCCAGCAGCTTGGGCCTCGGGAACACCGGGGAGCTGTTTTTT,CASSLGLGNTGELFF,TRBV7-3,TRBJ2-2,NA,NA
TGTGCCAGCAGTTTCGGAGCGGCTTACAATGAGCAGTTCTTC,CASSFGAAYNEQFF,TRBV28,TRBJ2-1,NA,NA
TGCGCCAGCAGCTTGGTCTCCGAGCAGTTCTTC,CASSLVSEQFF,TRBV5-1,TRBJ2-1,NA,NA
TGTGCCAGCTCACCGGGGGTCCTAGAAAGGGCTTTCTTT,CASSPGVLERAFF,TRBV18,TRBJ1-1,NA,NA
TGTGCCAGCAGCCTATTGGACTCGTACACCGGGGAGCTGTTTTTT,CASSLLDSYTGELFF,TRBV7-8,TRBJ2-2,once,NA
TGCGCCAGCAGTGAGGAGGGAGGACGGGCGGGCAAAGTCAATGAGCAGTTCTTC,CASSEEGGRAGKVNEQFF,TRBV10-1,TRBJ2-1,NA,NA
TGCGCCAGCAGCCAAGAGCCAGGGCTTGATCAGCCCCAGCATTTT,CASSQEPGLDQPQHF,TRBV4-3,TRBJ1-5,once,NA
TGTGCCAGCAGTTTGAGTGGGAGGGAGCAAAACAATGAGCAGTTCTTC,CASSLSGREQNNEQFF,TRBV28,TRBJ2-1,NA,TRBD2
TGTGCCAGCAGCTCCGGGACAGGGGTCGCTCAGCCCCAGCATTTT,CASSSGTGVAQPQHF,TRBV28,TRBJ1-5,NA,TRBD1
TGCGCCAGCAGCCAAGACCGGGGGTCCCTTGGGGTTGGGACAGATACGCAGTATTTT,CASSQDRGSLGVGTDTQYF,TRBV4-3,TRBJ2-3,NA,NA
TGTGCCATCAGTTATAGCGGAAAGTCCTACAATGAGCAGTTCTTC,CAISYSGKSYNEQFF,TRBV10-3,TRBJ2-1,NA,NA
TGTGCCAGCAGTTACTCGGTTAGCAATCAGCCCCAGCATTTT,CASSYSVSNQPQHF,TRBV6-5,TRBJ1-5,NA,NA
TGTGCCAGCAGCGTAACTAGCGGGGACTACAATGAGCAGTTCTTC,CASSVTSGDYNEQFF,TRBV6-5,TRBJ2-1,few,TRBD2
TGTGCCAGCAGCTTAGGTTGGGACGGCATGAACACTGAAGCTTTCTTT,CASSLGWDGMNTEAFF,TRBV11-2,TRBJ1-1,NA,NA
TGTGCCAGCAGAGGTGGGGGGCCCATTAGCAATCAGCCCCAGCATTTT,CASRGGGPISNQPQHF,TRBV28,TRBJ1-5,NA,NA
TGTGCCAGCAGCTCAGCAGGGTTTCGAGCTTTCTTT,CASSSAGFRAFF,TRBV11-2,TRBJ1-1,NA,NA
TGTGCCAGCAGCGCACAGGGGAACACCGGGGAGCTGTTTTTT,CASSAQGNTGELFF,TRBV11-1,TRBJ2-2,NA,NA
TGTGCCAGCAGCCCACCGGGACTAGCGGGAGGGAATGAGCAGTTCTTC,CASSPPGLAGGNEQFF,TRBV28,TRBJ2-1,NA,TRBD2
TGTGCCAGCTCACCACGGACAGGGGAATCCGGGGAGCTGTTTTTT,CASSPRTGESGELFF,TRBV18,TRBJ2-2,NA,TRBD1
TGTGCCAGCAGCTTAGCGAGGGGACTAAGCTCCTACAATGAGCAGTTCTTC,CASSLARGLSSYNEQFF,TRBV7-9,TRBJ2-1,NA,TRBD2
TGTGCCAGCAGTTACGGGGACAGGGACTACGAGCAGTACTTC,CASSYGDRDYEQYF,TRBV6-5,TRBJ2-7,NA,TRBD1
TGTGCCAGCAGTTTGTCCTCAGGGGATCGGGGCACAGATACGCAGTATTTT,CASSLSSGDRGTDTQYF,TRBV27,TRBJ2-3,once,NA
TGTGCCAGCAGTTTAGAATACAGGGCAGGCACTGAAGCTTTCTTT,CASSLEYRAGTEAFF,TRBV27,TRBJ1-1,NA,NA
TGTGCCAGCAGTTTATTAGACGAAGCTTTCTTT,CASSLLDEAFF,TRBV12-3/TRBV12-4,TRBJ1-1,NA,NA
TGTGCCACCAGTGACCCAGGATCCTCTGGAAACACCATATATTTT,CATSDPGSSGNTIYF,TRBV24-1,TRBJ1-3,NA,NA
TGTGCCAGCAGTTTATCGGTAAACTATGGCTACACCTTC,CASSLSVNYGYTF,TRBV27,TRBJ1-2,NA,NA